Listed below are T cell receptor beta chains from one sample, sequenced in a study of T cells in Graves' hyperthyroidism and ophthalmopathy. TCRdb passed the multiplex PCR reads through MiXCR, listing each CDR3 protein once. The sample lists about 350,000 distinct CDR3 sequences, approximately 19% occurring once. The sample was blood. All receptors derive from a woman aged 18-30 years with Graves' hyperthyroidism. Both conserved end residues are part of each CDR3. The D gene is left open where the match is weak. Rows give clone size only sometimes, using once, few, many, or a class for an expanded clone.

CDR3 DNA | CDR3 protein | J gene | V gene | D gene | clone size
TGCAGTGCTACCCAAAGGGGCCTTCCGACCCAGTACTTC | CSATQRGLPTQYF | TRBJ2-5 | TRBV20-1 | - | few
TGTGCCAGCTTAAAGACAGGCACTCAGCCCCAGCATTTT | CASLKTGTQPQHF | TRBJ1-5 | TRBV2 | - | many
TGTGCCAGCAGTTACGGAACAGGGGGGGGCTACACCTTC | CASSYGTGGGYTF | TRBJ1-2 | TRBV6-5 | TRBD1 | many
TGTGCCAGCAGTGGGACAGGGGGGGTCTGGCGGGAAAAACTGTTTTTT | CASSGTGGVWREKLFF | TRBJ1-4 | TRBV27 | TRBD1 | -
TGCAGTGCTCAGCCCGGCGGGGTACCCTCCTACGAGCAGTACTTC | CSAQPGGVPSYEQYF | TRBJ2-7 | TRBV20-1 | - | many
TGTGCCAGCAGTCCCGAGACCTTTACCGCTGAAGCTTTCTTT | CASSPETFTAEAFF | TRBJ1-1 | TRBV12-3/TRBV12-4 | - | -
TGTGCCAGCAGTGGGAGGGGTAACACAGATACGCAGTATTTT | CASSGRGNTDTQYF | TRBJ2-3 | TRBV2 | - | many
TGTGCCTCACGGGGGCCAGGGTGGAATTCACCCCTCCACTTT | CASRGPGWNSPLHF | TRBJ1-6 | TRBV12-3/TRBV12-4 | - | -
TGTGCCAGCAGCACGGCCCCAGTTATCCGGGAGACCCAGTACTTC | CASSTAPVIRETQYF | TRBJ2-5 | TRBV7-8 | - | many
TGTGCCAGCAGTTTAAGGGGCGCGACTGAAGCTTTCTTT | CASSLRGATEAFF | TRBJ1-1 | TRBV12-3/TRBV12-4 | - | many
TGTGCCAGCAGCCCCTGGGGTGGCAATCAGCCCCAGCATTTT | CASSPWGGNQPQHF | TRBJ1-5 | TRBV7-8 | - | many
TGCGCCAGCAGTGGTGGATTCTACTCTAGGGACTATGGCTACACCTTC | CASSGGFYSRDYGYTF | TRBJ1-2 | TRBV10-1 | - | many
TGTGCCAGCACCCCGAGGGGAATGGAGACCCAGTACTTC | CASTPRGMETQYF | TRBJ2-5 | TRBV2 | - | many
TGCGCCAGCAGCCATACAGGGATGATTCGCAATCAGCCCCAGCATTTT | CASSHTGMIRNQPQHF | TRBJ1-5 | TRBV4-1 | - | many
TGTGCCAGCAGGATGGGGACAGGGGGCATAAGACAGTACTTC | CASRMGTGGIRQYF | TRBJ2-7 | TRBV12-3/TRBV12-4 | TRBD1 | many
TGCGCCAGCTCCCCTCAGACCGCAACTGAAGCTTTCTTT | CASSPQTATEAFF | TRBJ1-1 | TRBV5-1 | - | many
TGTGCCAGCAGCTTAGTTGCAGGCGCGTTGTCACCCCTCCACTTT | CASSLVAGALSPLHF | TRBJ1-6 | TRBV7-8 | - | many
TGTGCCAGCAGTTACTCTCTAGGACAGGGTCAGGAGCAGTACTTC | CASSYSLGQGQEQYF | TRBJ2-7 | TRBV6-5 | TRBD1 | many
TGTGCCACCCAAGGAGGTGAGGAGACCCAGTACTTC | CATQGGEETQYF | TRBJ2-5 | TRBV24-1 | - | many
TGTGCCAGCAGTTATGGTCTTGGGGGGGGCACTGAAGCTTTCTTT | CASSYGLGGGTEAFF | TRBJ1-1 | TRBV6-5 | - | many
TGCGCCAGCAGCCTTCTACAGGGGGCCGATGGCGAGCAGTACTTC | CASSLLQGADGEQYF | TRBJ2-7 | TRBV5-1 | TRBD1 | many
TGTGCCAGCAGCTCTTCGACAGGACTCGCCGGGGAGCTGTTTTTT | CASSSSTGLAGELFF | TRBJ2-2 | TRBV7-2 | - | few
TGTGCCAGCAGCCAAGATGAAGGGATCCGAAACACCATATATTTT | CASSQDEGIRNTIYF | TRBJ1-3 | TRBV4-2 | - | many
TGTGCCAGCAGTACCGGGACTTCGGTCACTGAAGCTTTCTTT | CASSTGTSVTEAFF | TRBJ1-1 | TRBV6-5 | - | many
TGTGCCAGCAGCTTGGGTGGGGGGGCAGGTCAGCCCCAGCATTTT | CASSLGGGAGQPQHF | TRBJ1-5 | TRBV13 | - | -
TGTGCCAGCAGCTTGGGACACTCCACCGGGGAGCTGTTTTTT | CASSLGHSTGELFF | TRBJ2-2 | TRBV11-2 | - | many
TGCGCCAGCAGCGCCTACGGACCCCCCCCCAAAAACATTCAGTACTTC | CASSAYGPPPKNIQYF | TRBJ2-4 | TRBV5-1 | - | -
TGTGCCACCAGCAGATGGGGACTTTTGAACACTGAAGCTTTCTTT | CATSRWGLLNTEAFF | TRBJ1-1 | TRBV15 | - | many
TGTGCCAGCAGCCAATTCTATGGCTACACCTTC | CASSQFYGYTF | TRBJ1-2 | TRBV3-1 | - | -
TGTGCCAGCAGTGAAGCAGCGGAGCAAGAGACCCAGTACTTC | CASSEAAEQETQYF | TRBJ2-5 | TRBV2 | - | many
TGTGCCAGCAGCTCCGACAGGGGGCATGTATGGACTGAAGCTTTCTTT | CASSSDRGHVWTEAFF | TRBJ1-1 | TRBV12-3/TRBV12-4 | TRBD1 | -
TGTGCCAGCAGTAAACCGGGACAGGGGGCTGAGACCCAGTACTTC | CASSKPGQGAETQYF | TRBJ2-5 | TRBV2 | TRBD1 | many
TGTGCCAGCGGATTTCTTTTGGGACAACGCGAGCAGTACTTC | CASGFLLGQREQYF | TRBJ2-7 | TRBV7-8 | - | many